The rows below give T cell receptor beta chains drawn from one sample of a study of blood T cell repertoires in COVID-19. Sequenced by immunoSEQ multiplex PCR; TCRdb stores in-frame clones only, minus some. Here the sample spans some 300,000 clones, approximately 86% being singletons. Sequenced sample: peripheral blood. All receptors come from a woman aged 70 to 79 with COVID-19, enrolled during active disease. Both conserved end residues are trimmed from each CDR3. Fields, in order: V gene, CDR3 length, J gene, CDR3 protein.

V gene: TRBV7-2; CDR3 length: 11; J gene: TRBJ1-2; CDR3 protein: ASSLIGGEGYT
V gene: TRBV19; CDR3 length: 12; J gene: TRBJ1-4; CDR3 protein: ASRLRGVEEKLF
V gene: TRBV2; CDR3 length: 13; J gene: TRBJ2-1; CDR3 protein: ACWTSGASYNEQF
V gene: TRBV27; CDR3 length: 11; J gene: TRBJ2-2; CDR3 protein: ATGRGNTGELF
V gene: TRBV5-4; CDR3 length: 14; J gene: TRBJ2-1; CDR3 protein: ASSFHGVVSYNEQF
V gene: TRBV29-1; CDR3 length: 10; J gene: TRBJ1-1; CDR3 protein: SVEQGALLAF
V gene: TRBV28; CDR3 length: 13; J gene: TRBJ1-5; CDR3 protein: ASSSPGGSNQPQH
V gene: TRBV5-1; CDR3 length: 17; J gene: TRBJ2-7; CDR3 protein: ASSSDWGRRLVGTDEQY
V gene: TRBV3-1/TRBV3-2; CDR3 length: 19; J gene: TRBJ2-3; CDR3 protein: ASSQDPTSGGMLNQLDTQY
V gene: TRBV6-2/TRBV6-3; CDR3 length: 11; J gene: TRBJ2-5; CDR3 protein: ASSTRQQETQY
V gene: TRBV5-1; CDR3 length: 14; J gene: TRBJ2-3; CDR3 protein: ASSLASGGTTDTQY
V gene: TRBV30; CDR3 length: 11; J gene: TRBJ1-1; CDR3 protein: AWSRDRDTEAF
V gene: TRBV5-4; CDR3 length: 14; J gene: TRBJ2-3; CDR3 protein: ASSLAGWGGLDTQY